A few counts support the clone carrying this T cell receptor beta chain. Its target is not known. The TCR beta CDR3 regions underwent amplification using RNA transcripts as the source. The primer set for the first-round RT-PCR of the TCR CDR3 was HTBI. TCRdb processed the multiplex PCR reads anew with MiXCR; each CDR3 protein has one entry. This repertoire shows under 400,000 distinct CDR3 sequences, roughly 14% found once; its top ten account for roughly a quarter. Patients were excluded for uncontrolled infection, other autoimmune disease, pregnancy or lactation. Based on clinical symptoms, serum thyroxine and TRAb, thyroid ultrasound and orbital computed tomography, diagnoses were reached. This sample stems from a study of T cells in Graves' hyperthyroidism and ophthalmopathy. Germline V gene lookup returns CDR1 DFQATT and CDR2 SNEGSKA (reference sequence). V trimming: 3 bases; J trimming: 6 bases; junction bases outside the gene matches: 12. The CDR3 consists of 15 residues.

General study findings and limits: The majority of expanded thyroid clonotypes above 0.001 also appeared in blood.

This rearrangement joins TRBV20-1 to TRBJ2-7; 9 bases agree with TRBD1. The TCR comes from a woman younger than 35 with Graves' hyperthyroidism that later progressed to Graves' ophthalmopathy. Specimen: blood. CDR3 in DNA: TGCAGTGCTAGGGCTAGGAACAGGGGGCACTCCGAGCAGTACTTC. Translated, it gives CSARARNRGHSEQYF.